The source of this T cell receptor (beta chain) is a study of T cell repertoires in cytomegalovirus infection. TCRdb fed the reads into MiXCR, producing one record per CDR3 protein. Among around 900,000 distinct CDR3 sequences listed, about a third were seen once. Germline V CDR1 and CDR2: MNHEY, SVGEGT. V was pared by 7 bases and J by 0 bases, with 17 bases between. The CDR3 totals 16 residues. About this clonotype: The target antigen is unknown.

The starting material was cultured CD8+ T cells from PBMCs, obtained from culture after CMV antigen stimulation. The rearrangement joins TRBV6-2 or TRBV6-3 to TRBJ2-3; maybe TRBD2 (6 bases). The receptor comes from a human donor in good health (CMV status not recorded). Some clones in this sample may be carry-over from other donors' samples. CDR3 bases: TGTGCCAGCACCCTTACCCTCGGGGGAAGCACAGATACGCAGTATTTT. Protein: CASTLTLGGSTDTQYF.